The rows below give T cell receptor beta chains drawn from one sample of a study of cytomegalovirus exposure and HLA in healthy donors. Repertoires were generated with immunoSEQ multiplex PCR, while TCRdb's copy carries only in-frame clones and drops some. The profile shows some 150,000 clones, roughly 79% of them singletons. Sequencing was carried out using PBMCs. These receptors originate from a middle-aged woman in good health and CMV-seronegative. Both conserved end residues are part of each CDR3. Each record gives: V gene, J gene, D gene, clone size, CDR3 DNA, CDR3 protein. A D gene is named only where the DNA matches it firmly. The size entry is marked missing in some rows and otherwise reads once, few, many or a size class.

>TRBV28|TRBJ1-4|TRBD1|.
TGTGCCAGCAGTGGGACAGGGGCAACTAATGAAAAACTGTTTTTT
CASSGTGATNEKLFF
>TRBV18|TRBJ1-1|.|.
TGTGCCAGCTCACCAAGGAGTCAGGGCATCACTGAAGCTTTCTTT
CASSPRSQGITEAFF
>TRBV6-6|TRBJ1-5|.|.
TGTGCCAGCAGTTACTCCACTACTAACAGGGCCCAGCCCCAGCATTTT
CASSYSTTNRAQPQHF
>TRBV7-3|TRBJ1-1|.|few
TGTGCCAGCAGCTTAACAGCGAACACTGAAGCTTTCTTT
CASSLTANTEAFF
>TRBV2|TRBJ2-3|.|.
TGTGCCAGTCTCAGGGGAGTGGACACAGATACGCAGTATTTT
CASLRGVDTDTQYF
>TRBV5-1|TRBJ1-1|.|.
TGCGCCAGCAGCTTCCTGGACAGAAACACTGAAGCTTTCTTT
CASSFLDRNTEAFF
>TRBV27|TRBJ2-2|TRBD1|once
TGTGCCAGCAGTTACCGGGACAGGCGCACCGGGGAGCTGTTTTTT
CASSYRDRRTGELFF
>TRBV27|TRBJ2-3|.|once
TGTGCCAGCAGTTTAGGTGCTAGGGGTCGGACAGATACGCAGTATTTT
CASSLGARGRTDTQYF
>TRBV28|TRBJ2-7|TRBD1|.
TGTGCCAGCAGTTTTACCCTTATCGACAGGGGCTACGAGCAGTACTTC
CASSFTLIDRGYEQYF
>TRBV19|TRBJ1-2|.|once
TGTGCCAGTAGTTTGACAGGACCCAACTATGGCTACACCTTC
CASSLTGPNYGYTF
>TRBV19|TRBJ1-5|.|.
TGTGCCAGTAGTATTCTTGGCAATCAGCCCCAGCATTTT
CASSILGNQPQHF
>TRBV18|TRBJ1-4|TRBD1|.
TGTGCCAGCTCGTTAGGGACAGGGGATGATGAAAAACTGTTTTTT
CASSLGTGDDEKLFF
>TRBV5-6|TRBJ2-6|TRBD1|.
TGTGCCAGCAGCGCGGGACAGGGACGCTCTGGGGCCAACGTCCTGACTTTC
CASSAGQGRSGANVLTF
>TRBV4-1|TRBJ1-2|TRBD1|.
TGCGCCAGCAGCCAAGATGGGGCACAGGGGGCTTGGGGCTACACCTTC
CASSQDGAQGAWGYTF
>TRBV4-2|TRBJ1-5|TRBD1|.
TGTGCCAGCAGCAGAATCAAGGGGGCTGGCAATCAGCCCCAGCATTTT
CASSRIKGAGNQPQHF
>TRBV6-4|TRBJ1-5|.|.
TGTGCCAGCAGTTTATCCCTCAATCAGCCCCAGCATTTT
CASSLSLNQPQHF
>TRBV5-1|TRBJ2-7|.|.
TGCGCCAGCAGGGAGGGTACGTCCTACGAGCAGTACTTC
CASREGTSYEQYF
>TRBV5-6|TRBJ2-2|.|.
TGTGCCAGCATTCCCCGCTCTTCCCGGGCCGGGGAGCTGTTTTTT
CASIPRSSRAGELFF
>TRBV11-3|TRBJ2-2|.|.
TGTGCCAGCAGCCCGCACAGGGAATTAGGGGAGCTGTTTTTT
CASSPHRELGELFF
>TRBV28|TRBJ1-3|.|.
TGTGCCAGCAGTTTATCAGGAAACACCATATATTTT
CASSLSGNTIYF
>TRBV7-9|TRBJ2-1|TRBD2|.
TGTGCCAGCAGCATATCTCTAGCGGGATCCCACAATGAGCAGTTCTTC
CASSISLAGSHNEQFF
>TRBV7-9|TRBJ2-7|.|.
TGTTCCAGCAGCTTAGGCTCGGATCTACTAGCGTACTTC
CSSSLGSDLLAYF
>TRBV28|TRBJ1-1|.|.
TGTGCCAGCAGTTTGGGGCGTGTTGAAGCTTTCTTT
CASSLGRVEAFF
>TRBV6-1|TRBJ1-2|TRBD1|.
TGTGCCAGCAGTGAAGCGCTTTGGGGGGACAGGGTAAAACTGGGGTCCGTTAACTATGGCTACACCTTC
CASSEALWGDRVKLGSVNYGYTF
>TRBV19|TRBJ1-1|TRBD1|.
TGTGCCAGTAGCAGACCCCAGGTCCCAGGGGGCGAGGACACTGAAGCTTTCTTT
CASSRPQVPGGEDTEAFF
>TRBV7-2|TRBJ2-7|.|.
TGTGCCAGCAGTCTAACCATAGCGGCCTACGAGCAGTACTTC
CASSLTIAAYEQYF
>TRBV19|TRBJ2-7|.|.
TGTGCCAGTAGTATAGGGCTAGCTTCCTACGAGCAGTACTTC
CASSIGLASYEQYF
>TRBV11-2|TRBJ1-6|TRBD1|.
TGTGCCAGCAGCGCCAGACAGGGGAGGAATTCACCCCTCCACTTT
CASSARQGRNSPLHF
>TRBV27|TRBJ2-5|.|.
TGTGCCAGCAGTTTATTAGAAGATTCGACCCAGTACTTC
CASSLLEDSTQYF
>TRBV27|TRBJ2-7|TRBD2|.
TGTGCCAGCAGGGTAGCGGGGGGGTCCTACGAGCAGTACTTC
CASRVAGGSYEQYF
>TRBV5-6|TRBJ2-1|TRBD2|.
TGTGCCAGCAGCTTGGAACTAGCGGGACCAACCTTTTACAATGAGCAGTTCTTC
CASSLELAGPTFYNEQFF
>TRBV9|TRBJ2-1|TRBD2|.
TGTGCCAGCAGCGTAGGAAGGGTACTAGCGGGAGCCTACAATGAGCAGTTCTTC
CASSVGRVLAGAYNEQFF
>TRBV29-1|TRBJ1-2|.|.
TGCAGCGTATCTGGGGGGATCGAGAACTATGGCTACACCTTC
CSVSGGIENYGYTF
>TRBV7-2|TRBJ1-1|TRBD1|.
TGTGCCAGCAGCTTAGGATGGGGGACAGCGATGAACACTGAAGCTTTCTTT
CASSLGWGTAMNTEAFF
>TRBV5-1|TRBJ2-7|TRBD2|.
TGCGCCAGCAGCTTACGGGAGGGCCCCTACGAGCAGTACTTC
CASSLREGPYEQYF
>TRBV28|TRBJ2-4|TRBD1|.
TGTGCCAGCAGTTCCGACAGGGTAGGCAAAAACATTCAGTACTTC
CASSSDRVGKNIQYF
>TRBV10-3|TRBJ2-5|.|.
TGTGCCATCAGTGAGCTCCGGGAAGAGACCCAGTACTTC
CAISELREETQYF
>TRBV4-3|TRBJ2-7|.|.
TGCGCCAGCAGCCAAGTGTTAATAAGTCTTGGCGGGTACGAGCAGTACTTC
CASSQVLISLGGYEQYF
>TRBV7-9|TRBJ2-4|TRBD1|.
TGTGCCAGCAGCCCAGGACAGGGGAGAAACATTCAGTACTTC
CASSPGQGRNIQYF
>TRBV28|TRBJ1-1|.|.
TGTGCCGAAGGTCGCGGCACTGAAGCTTTCTTT
CAEGRGTEAFF
>TRBV7-6|TRBJ1-1|TRBD1|.
TGTGCCAGCAGCACACCAAGGGGGACAGGGGGGAACACTGAAGCTTTCTTT
CASSTPRGTGGNTEAFF
>TRBV28|TRBJ2-2|TRBD1|.
TGTGCCAGCCAGGACAGGGAATTATTAAACACCGGGGAGCTGTTTTTT
CASQDRELLNTGELFF
>TRBV19|TRBJ1-2|TRBD1|.
TGTGCCAGTAGACAGGGGAACTATGGCTACACCTTC
CASRQGNYGYTF
>TRBV10-1|TRBJ1-1|TRBD1|.
TGCGCCAGCAGTGCAGGGGGCGGTACTGAAGCTTTCTTT
CASSAGGGTEAFF
>TRBV13|TRBJ1-3|.|once
TGTGCCAGCAGCTTAGGCCTGGGAGACTCTGGAAACACCATATATTTT
CASSLGLGDSGNTIYF
>TRBV5-4|TRBJ2-7|TRBD1|.
TGTGCCAGCAGCTCCATCCAGGGGACAGGGGACTACGAGCAGTACTTC
CASSSIQGTGDYEQYF
>TRBV19|TRBJ1-5|.|.
TGTGCCAGTAGTATCTCACAGGTAGGCGGTCAGCCCCAGCATTTT
CASSISQVGGQPQHF
>TRBV5-1|TRBJ2-7|TRBD1|.
TGCGCCAGCAGTCAGGGACAGGGAAGCTACGAGCAGTACTTC
CASSQGQGSYEQYF
>TRBV7-9|TRBJ2-2|.|.
TGTGCCAGCAGCTACGCCAAATTCGGGAGCCACGGGGAGCTGTTTTTT
CASSYAKFGSHGELFF